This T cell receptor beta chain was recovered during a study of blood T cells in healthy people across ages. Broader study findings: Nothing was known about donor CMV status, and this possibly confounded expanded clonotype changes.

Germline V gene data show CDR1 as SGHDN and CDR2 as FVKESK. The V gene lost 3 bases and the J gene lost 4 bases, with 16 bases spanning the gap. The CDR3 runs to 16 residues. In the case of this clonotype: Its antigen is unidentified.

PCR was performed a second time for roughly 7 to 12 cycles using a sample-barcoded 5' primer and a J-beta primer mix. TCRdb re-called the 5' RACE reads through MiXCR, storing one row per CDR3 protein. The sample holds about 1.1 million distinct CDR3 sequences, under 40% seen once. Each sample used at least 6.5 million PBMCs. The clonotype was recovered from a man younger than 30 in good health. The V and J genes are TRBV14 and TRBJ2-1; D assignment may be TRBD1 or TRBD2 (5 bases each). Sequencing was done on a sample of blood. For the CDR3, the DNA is TGTGCCAGCAGCCAGGACTCATCCGGGGCATACAATGAGCAGTTCTTC. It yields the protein CASSQDSSGAYNEQFF.